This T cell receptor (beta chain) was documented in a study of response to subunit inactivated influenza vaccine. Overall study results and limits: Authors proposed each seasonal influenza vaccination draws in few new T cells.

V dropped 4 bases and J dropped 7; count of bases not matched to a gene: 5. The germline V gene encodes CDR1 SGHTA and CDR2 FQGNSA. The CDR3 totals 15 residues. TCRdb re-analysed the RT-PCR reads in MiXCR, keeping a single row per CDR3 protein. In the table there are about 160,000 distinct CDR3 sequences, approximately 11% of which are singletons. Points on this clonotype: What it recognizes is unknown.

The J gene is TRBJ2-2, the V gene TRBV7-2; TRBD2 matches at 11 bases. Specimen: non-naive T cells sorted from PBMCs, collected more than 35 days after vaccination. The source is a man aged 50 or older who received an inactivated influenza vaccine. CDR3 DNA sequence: TGTGCCAGCAGCTACCCTAGCGGGGGGATCGGGGAGCTGTTTTTT. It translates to CASSYPSGGIGELFF.